The 10 T cell receptor beta chains reported below all come from one sample, sequenced in a study of early T cells in non-severe SARS-CoV-2 infection. TCRdb reprocessed the 5' RACE reads via MiXCR and lists one record per CDR3 protein. The data show 50,000 to 80,000 distinct CDR3 sequences, with around 4.7% seen just once and approximately 5% held by the top ten. The specimen was whole blood. These receptors originate from an adult who was a healthcare worker with PCR-confirmed SARS-CoV-2 infection or an uninfected control (not recorded which).

This clonotype was counted a few times. The V call is TRBV7-8, the J call TRBJ2-7, with 7 nucleotides matching TRBD2. V lost 5 bases to trimming and J lost 4 bases; unmatched junction nucleotides: 17. The CDR3 spans 17 residues. Germline V gene data show CDR1 as SGHVS and CDR2 as FQNEAQ. The CDR3 loop reads CASSPKRLASRDYEQYF. The CDR3 DNA sequence: TGTGCCAGCAGCCCGAAAAGACTAGCCAGTCGGGATTACGAGCAGTACTTC. Full variable domain (rest looked up from reference TRBV7-8 and TRBJ2-7): GAGVSQSPRYKVAKRGQDVALRCDPISGHVSLFWYQQALGQGPEFLTYFQNEAQLDKSGLPSDRFFAERPEGSVSTLKIQRTQQEDSAVYLCASSPKRLASRDYEQYFGPGTRLTVT.

This clonotype was detected ten times or more. V is TRBV15 and J is TRBJ2-7, with D possibly being TRBD2 (5 bases). There are 16 residues in the CDR3. Trimming took off 1 base at V and 1 base at J, with 14 bases between the two ends. Per germline, CDR1 LNHNV and CDR2 YYDKDF (reference sequence). This CDR3 is CATSRGGRGASYEQYF. CDR3 sequence (DNA): TGTGCCACCAGCAGAGGAGGGAGAGGCGCGTCCTACGAGCAGTACTTC. The full variable domain, rest sourced from reference TRBV15 and TRBJ2-7, is DAMVIQNPRYQVTQFGKPVTLSCSQTLNHNVMYWYQQKSSQAPKLLFHYYDKDFNNEADTPDNFQSRRPNTSFCFLDIRSPGLGDTAMYLCATSRGGRGASYEQYFGPGTRLTVT.

This clonotype has ten or more counts. The chain combines TRBV18 with TRBJ1-2; TRBD1 agrees at 7 bases. This CDR3 is 14 amino acids long. From germline, CDR1 is KGHSH and CDR2 LQKENI. V lost 0 bases and J lost 2; bases outside the gene matches: 0. CDR3 DNA: TGTGCCAGCTCACCACCGACAGGGAACTATGGCTACACCTTC. Protein product: CASSPPTGNYGYTF.

At least ten counts were recorded for this clonotype. The V and J genes are TRBV20-1 and TRBJ2-4; D perhaps matches TRBD1 (5 bases). V dropped 1 base and J dropped 3 bases, with 13 bases sitting between them. The CDR3 totals 15 residues. Germline CDR1 and CDR2: DFQATT and SNEGSKA (reference sequence). This chain's CDR3 is CSARVERGDKNIQYF. For the CDR3, the DNA is TGCAGTGCTAGAGTGGAAAGGGGTGACAAAAACATTCAGTACTTC.

This clonotype was seen at least ten times. J is TRBJ2-1 and V is TRBV29-1, with D perhaps matching TRBD2 (6 bases). The CDR3 has 15 residues. Trimming stripped 6 bases from V and 0 bases from J, with 15 bases between. Germline loops: CDR1 SQVTM, CDR2 ANQGSEA. The CDR3 loop is CSVATGASSYNEQFF. Here the CDR3 DNA reads TGCAGCGTGGCTACGGGAGCCAGCTCCTACAATGAGCAGTTCTTC.

Many counts were recorded for this clonotype. This sequence joins TRBV6-5 and TRBJ2-7; TRBD2 might be the D (5 bases). The CDR3 has 13 amino acids. Trimming shortened V by 6 bases and J by 2 bases, and 11 bases separated the two germline ends. CDR1 and CDR2 from the germline V gene are MNHEY and SVGAGI. CDR3 nucleotides: TGTGCCAGCAGGATAGCGAGCACCTACGAGCAGTACTTC. The encoded protein is CASRIASTYEQYF.

The sample holds many counts of this clonotype. The chain employs TRBV12-2 and TRBJ1-3; the table's D call of TRBD1 was not tested on the DNA. TRBV12-2 is a known pseudogene. This CDR3 spans 16 amino acids. The CDR3 DNA sequence: TGTGCAAGTCGCTATCCCCTTCAGCAGTCTGGAAACACCATATATTTT. Translating it yields CASRYPLQQSGNTIYF.

This clonotype was found many times. This chain connects TRBV12-3 or TRBV12-4 to TRBJ2-5; D unresolved. The V end lost 6 bases, the J end lost 4 bases, and 9 bases lay between the germline ends. The CDR3 covers 12 residues. CDR3 sequence (DNA): TGTGCCAGCAGGGATTCTGGAGAGACCCAGTACTTC. Encoded protein: CASRDSGETQYF.

The rearrangement uses TRBV27 and TRBJ1-1, with D possibly matching TRBD1 (6 bases). This CDR3 comprises 14 residues. Germline CDR1 MNHEY, CDR2 SMNVEV (reference sequence). Between the trimmed V and J ends, which lost 6 bases and 1 base, there was a span of 12 bases. In nucleotides, the CDR3 is TGTGCCAGCAGACCAGGGACACCGAACACTGAAGCTTTCTTT. This sequence encodes CASRPGTPNTEAFF.

This chain uses TRBV11-3 with TRBJ2-5; weak D call: TRBD1 (7 bases). The CDR3 has 16 amino acids. Germline CDR1 is SGHNT and CDR2 is YENEEA. Between the trimmed V and J ends, which lost 5 bases and 2 bases, there was a span of 18 bases. The CDR3: CASSPTAGQPQETQYF. DNA of the CDR3: TGTGCCAGCAGCCCGACGGCGGGACAGCCTCAAGAGACCCAGTACTTC.